This T cell receptor beta chain emerged from a study of blood T cell repertoires in COVID-19. At the level of the study: Acute and convalescent COVID-19 samples came from the United States, Italy and Spain. From T cells, B-cell-depleted T cells, or PBMCs came the material, which was cDNA or gDNA.

Original processing notes: How many nucleated cells were present was estimated from reference gene primer amplification. Sequencing was performed with immunoSEQ multiplex PCR; in TCRdb, only in-frame clones are kept and a portion is missing. The DNA gave D and trimming, while V, J and clone size come from that table. The table shows about 58,000 clones, with 78% occurring only once. Germline V CDR1 and CDR2: MNHEY, SVGEGT. This CDR3 comprises 14 residues. V was trimmed by 2 bases and J by 3 bases, leaving 11 bases between them. The material sequenced was peripheral blood. The sequence derives from a human donor in a cohort sampled during active COVID-19. This chain links TRBV6-2 or TRBV6-3 with TRBJ2-7; tentatively, D is TRBD1 (5 bases). The DNA for the CDR3 is TGTGCCAGCAGTTACCTCCGGCAGGGCTACGAGCAGTACTTC. Its translation is CASSYLRQGYEQYF.